The T cell receptor beta chain under discussion was sequenced for a study of blood T cell repertoires in COVID-19. Study details: Sources were T cells, B-cell-depleted T cells, or PBMCs; the material itself was cDNA or gDNA.

Germline CDR1 reads MDHEN; CDR2 reads SYDVKM. The CDR3 has 19 amino acids. The V and J ends lost 6 bases and 5 bases, in that order; junction bases with no gene match: 22. Profiling relied on immunoSEQ multiplex PCR, and the TCRdb table lists in-frame clones only, not all of them. In the table there are a few hundred thousand clones, approximately 80% of which are singletons. The TCR was taken from a woman aged 35 to 49 who had recovered from COVID-19. The chain is built from TRBV28 and TRBJ1-1, with TRBD1 matching over 9 bases. The specimen sequenced was peripheral blood. The CDR3 coding sequence is TGTGCCAGCAGACCCGGGACAGGGAAGGGCTTTGGGTGGCGGACTGAAGCTTTCTTT. Encoded protein: CASRPGTGKGFGWRTEAFF.